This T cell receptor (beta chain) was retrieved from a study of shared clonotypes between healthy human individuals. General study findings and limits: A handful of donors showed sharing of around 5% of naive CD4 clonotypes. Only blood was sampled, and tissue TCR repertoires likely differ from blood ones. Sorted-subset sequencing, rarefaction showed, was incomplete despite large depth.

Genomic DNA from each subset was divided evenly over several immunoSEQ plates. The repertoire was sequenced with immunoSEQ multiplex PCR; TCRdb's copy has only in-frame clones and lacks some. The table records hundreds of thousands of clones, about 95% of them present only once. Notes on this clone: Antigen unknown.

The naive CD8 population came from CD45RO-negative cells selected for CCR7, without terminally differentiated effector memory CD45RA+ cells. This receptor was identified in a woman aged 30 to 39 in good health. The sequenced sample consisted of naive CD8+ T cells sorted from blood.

As DNA, the CDR3 is TGTGCCAGCAGTCAAACAGGGGACGAGCAGTACTTC. Amino acids: CASSQTGDEQYF. The J gene is TRBJ2-7, the V gene TRBV6-5, with TRBD1 matching over 7 bases. Trimming cost V 5 bases and J 5 bases; bases outside gene matches: 3. Germline-derived CDR1 and CDR2 are MNHEY and SVGAGI. The CDR3 is made up of 12 amino acids.